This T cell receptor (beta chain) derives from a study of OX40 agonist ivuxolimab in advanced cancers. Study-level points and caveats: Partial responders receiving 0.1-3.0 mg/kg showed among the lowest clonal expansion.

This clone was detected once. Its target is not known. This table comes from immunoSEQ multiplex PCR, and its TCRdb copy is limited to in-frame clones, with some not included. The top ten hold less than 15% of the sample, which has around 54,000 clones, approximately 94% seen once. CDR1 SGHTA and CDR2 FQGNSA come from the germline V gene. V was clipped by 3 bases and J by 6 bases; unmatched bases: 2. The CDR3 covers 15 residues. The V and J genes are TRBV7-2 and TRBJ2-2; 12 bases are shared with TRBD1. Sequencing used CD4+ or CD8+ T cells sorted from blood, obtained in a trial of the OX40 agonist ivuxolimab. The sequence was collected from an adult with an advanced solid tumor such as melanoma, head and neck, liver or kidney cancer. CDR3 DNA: TGTGCCAGCAGCTTGGGACAGGGGGCGCCCGGGGAGCTGTTTTTT. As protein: CASSLGQGAPGELFF.